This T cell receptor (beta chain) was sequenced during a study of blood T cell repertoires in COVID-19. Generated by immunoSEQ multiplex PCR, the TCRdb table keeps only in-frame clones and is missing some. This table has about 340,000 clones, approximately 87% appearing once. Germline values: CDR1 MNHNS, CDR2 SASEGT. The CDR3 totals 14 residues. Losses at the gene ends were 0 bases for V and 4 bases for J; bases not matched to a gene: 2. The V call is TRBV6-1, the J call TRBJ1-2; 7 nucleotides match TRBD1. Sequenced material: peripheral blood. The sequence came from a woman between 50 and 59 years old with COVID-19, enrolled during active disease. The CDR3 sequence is CASSEAGQVYGYTF. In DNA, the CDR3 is TGTGCCAGCAGTGAAGCTGGACAGGTCTATGGCTACACCTTC.